Shown below are 5 T cell receptor beta chains from a single sample sequenced in a study of blood T cell repertoires in COVID-19. Sequencing used immunoSEQ multiplex PCR; TCRdb keeps in-frame clones, though not all of them. This table has approximately 150,000 clones, approximately 80% appearing once. Input material: peripheral blood. These receptors were taken from a human donor in a cohort sampled during active COVID-19.

The genes are TRBV7-2 and TRBJ2-5, with a possible D match to TRBD1 (5 bases). The CDR3 totals 13 residues. Per germline, CDR1 SGHTA and CDR2 FQGNSA. V lost 4 bases and J lost 0, with 6 bases in between. CDR3 sequence (DNA): TGTGCCAGCAGCTCAGGGTACCAAGAGACCCAGTACTTC. This codes for CASSSGYQETQYF.

The chain combines TRBV7-2 with TRBJ1-2; 7 nucleotides agree with TRBD1. V was clipped by 0 bases and J by 7 bases; unmatched bases: 8. The V gene's germline CDR1 is SGHTA and CDR2 FQGNSA. The CDR3 length is 15 residues. This CDR3 is CASSLAGDRTGGYTF. For the CDR3, the DNA is TGTGCCAGCAGCTTAGCAGGGGATAGGACAGGTGGCTACACCTTC.

This clone was picked up one time. The chain joins TRBV19 to TRBJ2-7, with 7 bases identical to TRBD2. The J segment lost 2 bases and the V segment lost 4 bases, leaving 5 bases of the junction unmatched. The germline V gene has CDR1 LNHDA and CDR2 SQIVND (reference sequence). The CDR3 consists of 14 residues. CDR3 sequence (DNA): TGTGCCAGTAGTAGTAGCGGGTCTACCTACGAGCAGTACTTC. Its protein product is CASSSSGSTYEQYF. Supplemented by reference TRBV19 and TRBJ2-7, the full variable domain reads DGGITQSPKYLFRKEGQNVTLSCEQNLNHDAMYWYRQDPGQGLRLIYYSQIVNDFQKGDIAEGYSVSREKKESFPLTVTSAQKNPTAFYLCASSSSGSTYEQYFGPGTRLTVT.

The CDR3 DNA sequence: TGTGCCAGCAGTTGGGGGCAGGGGGCAGGTTGGGAGACCCAGTACTTC. Amino acid sequence: CASSWGQGAGWETQYF. V usage is TRBV27 and J usage is TRBJ2-5, with 8 bases matching TRBD1. The ends lost 4 bases at V and 5 bases at J; junction bases unmatched: 12. Germline V lookup: CDR1 MNHEY, CDR2 SMNVEV (reference sequence). This CDR3 is built from 16 residues.

The V and J genes are TRBV24-1 and TRBJ2-7, with TRBD1 identical over 10 bases. The CDR3 extends over 15 amino acids. The V gene end was trimmed by 4 bases and the J gene end by 4 bases; junction bases not matched to a gene: 6. Germline V gene data show CDR1 as KGHDR and CDR2 as SFDVKD. The CDR3 reads CATSDTGQGEYEQYF. In nucleotides, the CDR3 is TGTGCCACCAGTGACACCGGACAGGGGGAATACGAGCAGTACTTC.